This TCR beta chain was captured in a study of T cells in Graves' hyperthyroidism and ophthalmopathy. The study, taken as a whole, reports: Ophthalmopathy prediction by the model preceded onset by a median about 6 months.

TCR beta CDR3 regions were amplified from RNA. In the first-round RT-PCR of the TCR CDR3, the HTBI primer set was used. TCRdb ran MiXCR on the multiplex PCR reads and lists one entry per CDR3 protein. The table lists 360,000 or so distinct CDR3 sequences, around 15% of them singletons. This clonotype is a singleton in its sample. Its antigen is still unknown. The CDR3 extends over 15 amino acids. Germline CDR1 reads SQVTM; CDR2 reads ANQGSEA. V lost 3 bases, J lost 5 bases, and 19 bases lay in between. This sequence was found in a woman aged 60-70 years with Graves' ophthalmopathy. This chain uses TRBV29-1 with TRBJ2-5; weak D call: TRBD1 (7 bases). Sequenced sample: blood. The CDR3 DNA sequence: TGCAGCGTTGAGCCTAACAGGGGCGGGGCGGAGACCCAGTACTTC. Translating gives CSVEPNRGGAETQYF.